The 15 T cell receptor beta chains reported below all come from one sample, sequenced in a study of blood T cell repertoires in COVID-19. The repertoire was sequenced with immunoSEQ multiplex PCR; TCRdb's copy has only in-frame clones and lacks some. The sample consists of just under 150,000 clones, around 90% of them appearing once. The specimen sequenced was peripheral blood. These receptors all come from a human donor in a cohort sampled during active COVID-19.

This rearrangement joins TRBV11-2 to TRBJ2-3; D is ambiguous. This CDR3 contains 15 residues. The V gene's germline CDR1 is SGHAT and CDR2 FQNNGV. Deletions cut 0 bases from V and 6 bases from J, with 13 bases between. CDR3: CASSLDLLFSDTQYF. The DNA of the CDR3 is TGTGCCAGCAGCTTAGATCTACTGTTTTCGGATACGCAGTATTTT.

This chain connects TRBV19 to TRBJ2-2, with 8 bases identical to TRBD1. Germline CDR1 and CDR2: LNHDA and SQIVND (reference sequence). CDR3 length: 15 residues. Trimming at V came to 6 bases and at J to 4 bases, leaving 7 bases not matched to a gene. The CDR3 bases are TGTGCCAGTAGGTCGCAGGGGGCGGGCACCGGGGAGCTGTTTTTT. It codes for CASRSQGAGTGELFF.

The chain employs TRBV2 and TRBJ1-4; D might be TRBD1 (5 bases). Germline CDR1 is SNHLY and CDR2 is FYNNEI. V lost 8 bases and J 5 bases, leaving 18 bases between the germline ends. The CDR3 runs 15 residues. The CDR3 nucleotides read TGTGCCAGCCGTAAAGAGGACATCGGGAATGAAAAACTGTTTTTT. Translation: CASRKEDIGNEKLFF. The variable domain in full, with the rest retrieved from reference TRBV2 and TRBJ1-4, is EPEVTQTPSHQVTQMGQEVILRCVPISNHLYFYWYRQILGQKVEFLVSFYNNEISEKSEIFDDQFSVERPDGSNFTLKIRSTKLEDSAMYFCASRKEDIGNEKLFFGSGTQLSVL.

The chain recombines TRBV27 with TRBJ2-7; unclear D gene. Germline V CDR1 and CDR2: MNHEY, SMNVEV (reference sequence). V was shortened by 4 bases and J by 5 bases, with 9 bases between the two germline ends. The CDR3 contains 12 residues. The CDR3 region has the DNA TGTGCCAGCAGTTCGCGACTGGACGAGCAGTACTTC. Its translation is CASSSRLDEQYF.

The chain joins TRBV9 to TRBJ2-3; 15 bases are a match to TRBD2. The V segment lost 3 bases and the J segment 1 base; nucleotides outside the gene matches: 6. Germline CDR1 reads SGDLS; CDR2 reads YYNGEE. This CDR3 has 18 residues. The CDR3 DNA reads TGTGCCAGCAGCGACGGACTAGCGGGGGGGTCTGGCACAGATACGCAGTATTTT. It yields the protein CASSDGLAGGSGTDTQYF.

The table lists this clone with a count of one. The chain employs TRBV7-7 and TRBJ2-2; the D is unclear. Germline assignment: CDR1 SSHAT and CDR2 FNYEAQ (reference sequence). The germline V and J ends were trimmed by 1 base and 6 bases, with 6 bases remaining between them. The CDR3 runs to 13 residues. This CDR3 reads CASSLVLAGELFF. CDR3 sequence (DNA): TGTGCCAGCAGCTTAGTCCTAGCCGGGGAGCTGTTTTTT.

This chain joins TRBV13 and TRBJ2-7; 11 nucleotides match TRBD1. The V gene end was trimmed by 5 bases and the J gene end by 7 bases; junction bases not matched to a gene: 7. The V gene's germline CDR1 is PRHDT and CDR2 FYEKMQ (reference sequence). The CDR3 length is 14 residues. CDR3 residues: CASSPGQGAREQYF. The CDR3 DNA follows: TGTGCCAGCAGCCCTGGACAGGGGGCAAGGGAGCAGTACTTC. Looking up the rest from reference TRBV13 and TRBJ2-7 gives the full variable domain: AAGVIQSPRHLIKEKRETATLKCYPIPRHDTVYWYQQGPGQDPQFLISFYEKMQSDKGSIPDRFSAQQFSDYHSELNMSSLELGDSALYFCASSPGQGAREQYFGPGTRLTVT.

As DNA, the CDR3 is TGCAGCGTTGATAACAGGGGCCATGAGCAGTTCTTC. This translates into CSVDNRGHEQFF. The chain uses TRBV29-1 and TRBJ2-1; the match to TRBD1 covers 7 bases. V lost 3 bases to trimming and J lost 8 bases; unmatched junction nucleotides: 4. The germline V gene encodes CDR1 SQVTM and CDR2 ANQGSEA. The CDR3 runs to 12 residues.

The rearrangement links TRBV7-6 to TRBJ2-1; 8 bases are a match to TRBD1. Trimming removed 0 bases from V and 5 bases from J; junction bases left unmatched: 9. Germline loops: CDR1 SGHVS, CDR2 FNYEAQ. This CDR3 is 17 amino acids long. CDR3 nucleotides: TGTGCCAGCAGCTTAGCCTCCCCGGGACAGGTGAACAATGAGCAGTTCTTC. This sequence encodes CASSLASPGQVNNEQFF.

The V call is TRBV7-9, the J call TRBJ1-2, with 8 bases that match TRBD1. Germline loops: CDR1 SEHNR, CDR2 FQNEAQ (reference sequence). CDR3 length equals 16 residues. V gave up 2 bases and J gave up 2 bases; unmatched junction bases: 7. CDR3 sequence: CASSLRLDRGNYGYTF. CDR3 in DNA: TGTGCCAGCAGCTTACGGCTAGACAGGGGAAACTATGGCTACACCTTC.

The rearrangement uses TRBV7-6 and TRBJ1-3; the match to TRBD1 covers 8 bases. Per the germline V gene, CDR1 is SGHVS and CDR2 is FNYEAQ. Trimming took 5 bases from V and 2 from J; bases not matched to a gene: 23. The CDR3 spans 21 residues. CDR3 coding DNA: TGTGCCAGCAGCCACAAGGGGACCGACAGGGGCCGATACACCCCTGGAAACACCATATATTTT. This encodes CASSHKGTDRGRYTPGNTIYF.

The J gene is TRBJ1-2, the V gene TRBV9; D call uncertain. Trimming took 3 bases from V and 4 from J, leaving 10 bases between them. CDR1 and CDR2 from the germline V gene are SGDLS and YYNGEE. This CDR3 is 13 amino acids long. CDR3 sequence: CASSAGSSYGYTF. CDR3 DNA sequence: TGTGCCAGCAGCGCGGGATCCTCCTATGGCTACACCTTC.

The chain is built from TRBV11-3 and TRBJ1-1, with 9 bases aligning to TRBD1. Germline CDR1 reads SGHNT; CDR2 reads YENEEA. Trimming took 5 bases from V and 1 from J; bases not matched to a gene: 2. The CDR3 has 14 amino acids. The CDR3 sequence: CASSPGQGNTEAFF. The CDR3 DNA sequence: TGTGCCAGCAGCCCGGGACAGGGGAACACTGAAGCTTTCTTT.

This chain connects TRBV6-5 to TRBJ1-4; 8 nucleotides match TRBD1. V gave up 5 bases and J gave up 8 bases; unmatched junction bases: 7. The CDR3 extends over 14 amino acids. The germline V gene encodes CDR1 MNHEY and CDR2 SVGAGI. The DNA of the CDR3 is TGTGCCAGCAGTATAGACAGGGGCTACGAAAAACTGTTTTTT. Protein: CASSIDRGYEKLFF.

This rearrangement joins TRBV2 to TRBJ2-1; 8 nucleotides line up with TRBD1. The trim removed 6 bases at V and 5 bases at J, leaving 6 bases unmatched. The CDR3 covers 14 residues. Germline-derived CDR1 and CDR2 are SNHLY and FYNNEI. CDR3: CASRQGEVHNEQFF. The CDR3 nucleotides read TGTGCCAGCAGACAGGGGGAGGTCCACAATGAGCAGTTCTTC. Using reference TRBV2 and TRBJ2-1 for the parts outside the CDR3, the full variable domain is EPEVTQTPSHQVTQMGQEVILRCVPISNHLYFYWYRQILGQKVEFLVSFYNNEISEKSEIFDDQFSVERPDGSNFTLKIRSTKLEDSAMYFCASRQGEVHNEQFFGPGTRLTVL.